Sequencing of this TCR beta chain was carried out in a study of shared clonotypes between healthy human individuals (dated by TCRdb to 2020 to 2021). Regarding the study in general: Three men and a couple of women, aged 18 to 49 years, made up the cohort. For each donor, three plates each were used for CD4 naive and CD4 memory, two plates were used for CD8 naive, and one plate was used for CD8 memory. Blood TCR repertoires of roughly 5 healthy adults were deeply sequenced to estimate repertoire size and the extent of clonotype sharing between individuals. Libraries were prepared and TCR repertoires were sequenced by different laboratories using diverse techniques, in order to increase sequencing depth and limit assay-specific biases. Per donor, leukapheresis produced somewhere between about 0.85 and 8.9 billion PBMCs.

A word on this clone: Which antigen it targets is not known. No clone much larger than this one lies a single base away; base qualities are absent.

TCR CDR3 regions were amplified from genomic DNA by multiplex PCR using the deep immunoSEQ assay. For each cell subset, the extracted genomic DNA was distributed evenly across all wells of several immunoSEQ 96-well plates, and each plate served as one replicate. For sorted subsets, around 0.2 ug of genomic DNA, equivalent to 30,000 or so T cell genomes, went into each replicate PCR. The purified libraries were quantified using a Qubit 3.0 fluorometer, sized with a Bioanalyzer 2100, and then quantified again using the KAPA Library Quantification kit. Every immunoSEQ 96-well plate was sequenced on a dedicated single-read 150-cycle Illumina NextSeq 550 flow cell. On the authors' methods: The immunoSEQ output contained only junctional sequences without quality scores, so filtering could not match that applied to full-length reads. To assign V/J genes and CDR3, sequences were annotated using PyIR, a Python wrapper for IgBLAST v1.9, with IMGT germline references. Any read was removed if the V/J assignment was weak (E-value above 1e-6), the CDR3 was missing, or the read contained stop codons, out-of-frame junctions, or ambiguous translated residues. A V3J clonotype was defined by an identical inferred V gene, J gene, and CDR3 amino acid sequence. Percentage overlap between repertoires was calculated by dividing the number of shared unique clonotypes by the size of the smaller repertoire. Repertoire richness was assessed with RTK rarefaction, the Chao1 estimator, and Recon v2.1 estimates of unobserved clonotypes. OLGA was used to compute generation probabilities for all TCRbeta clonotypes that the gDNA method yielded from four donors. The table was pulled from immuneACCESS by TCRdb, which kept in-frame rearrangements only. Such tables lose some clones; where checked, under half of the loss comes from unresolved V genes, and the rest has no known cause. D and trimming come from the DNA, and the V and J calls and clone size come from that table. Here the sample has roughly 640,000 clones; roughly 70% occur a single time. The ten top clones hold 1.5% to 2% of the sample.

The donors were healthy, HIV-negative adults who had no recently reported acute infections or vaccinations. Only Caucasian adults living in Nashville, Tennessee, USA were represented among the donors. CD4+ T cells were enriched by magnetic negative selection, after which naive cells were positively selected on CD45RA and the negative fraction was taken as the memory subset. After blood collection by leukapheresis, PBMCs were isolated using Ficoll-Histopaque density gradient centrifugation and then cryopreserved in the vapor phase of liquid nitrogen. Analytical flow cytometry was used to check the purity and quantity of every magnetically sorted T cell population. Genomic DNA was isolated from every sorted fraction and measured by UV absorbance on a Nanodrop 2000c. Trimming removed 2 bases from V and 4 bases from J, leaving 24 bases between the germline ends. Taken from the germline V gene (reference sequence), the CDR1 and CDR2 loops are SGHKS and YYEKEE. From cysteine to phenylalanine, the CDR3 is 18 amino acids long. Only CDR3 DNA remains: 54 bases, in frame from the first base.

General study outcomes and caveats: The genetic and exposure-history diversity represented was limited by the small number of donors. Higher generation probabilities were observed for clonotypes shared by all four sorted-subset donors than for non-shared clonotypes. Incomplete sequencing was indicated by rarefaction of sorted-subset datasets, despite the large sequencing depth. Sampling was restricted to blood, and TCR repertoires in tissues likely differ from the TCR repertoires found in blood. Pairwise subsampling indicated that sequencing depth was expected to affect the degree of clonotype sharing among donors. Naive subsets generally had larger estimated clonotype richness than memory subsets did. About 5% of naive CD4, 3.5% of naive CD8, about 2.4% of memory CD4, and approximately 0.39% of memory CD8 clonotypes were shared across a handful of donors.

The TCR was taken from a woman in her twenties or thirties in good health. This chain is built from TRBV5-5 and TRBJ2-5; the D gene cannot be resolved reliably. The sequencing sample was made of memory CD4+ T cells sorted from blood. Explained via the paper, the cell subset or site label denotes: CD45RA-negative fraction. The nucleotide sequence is TGTGCCAGCAGCTTCAGAGGCGAGTCAATTCCCAGGCGAGAGACCCAGTACTTC. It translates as CASSFRGESIPRRETQYF.